This is a list of T cell receptor beta chains from one sample in a study of tumor-infiltrating lymphocytes in glioblastoma multiforme. TCRdb itself ran the multiplex PCR reads through MiXCR, one entry per CDR3 protein. The profile covers some 15,000 distinct CDR3 sequences, with 65% to 75% appearing a single time and 30% to 45% taken by the ten largest. The material sequenced was brain tumor tissue. The receptor set was obtained from a male donor with glioblastoma. Both conserved end residues are part of each CDR3. A D gene is named only where the DNA matches it firmly. A row's size may be missing; if present it is once, few, many or a size class.

TRBJ2-5,TRBV10-2,NA,NA,CASRGRTGHISGETQYF,TGCGCCAGCAGGGGAAGGACTGGACACATCTCGGGGGAGACCCAGTACTTC
TRBJ1-2,TRBV10-3,TRBD1,NA,CAISETGAADYGYTF,TGTGCCATCAGTGAAACAGGGGCTGCAGACTATGGCTACACCTTC
TRBJ1-1,TRBV7-9,NA,medium-sized,CASSLGGFREVPSGDTEAFF,TGTGCCAGCAGCTTAGGCGGGTTTAGGGAGGTCCCATCGGGCGACACTGAAGCTTTCTTT
TRBJ2-7,TRBV29-1,TRBD1,NA,CSGAGTAKQYF,TGCAGCGGCGCCGGGACAGCGAAGCAGTACTTC
TRBJ2-4,TRBV11-2,NA,NA,CASSPLRAKNIQYF,TGTGCCAGCAGCCCCCTGAGGGCCAAAAACATTCAGTACTTC
TRBJ2-5,TRBV11-2,NA,NA,CASSLSGETQYF,TGTGCCAGCAGCCTCTCGGGAGAGACCCAGTACTTC
TRBJ2-7,TRBV20-1,TRBD1,NA,CSAAQPGQGSYEQYF,TGCAGTGCTGCACAACCGGGACAGGGATCTTACGAGCAGTACTTC
TRBJ2-2,TRBV20-1,NA,NA,CSAQGTAAFTGELFF,TGCAGTGCTCAAGGGACCGCCGCATTCACCGGGGAGCTGTTTTTT
TRBJ2-6,TRBV30,NA,NA,CACTGCSAANVLIF,TGTGCCTGTACAGGGTGCTCCGCGGCCAACGTCCTGATTTTC
TRBJ2-2,TRBV11-2,NA,NA,CASSLQGGSTGELFF,TGTGCCAGCAGCTTACAGGGGGGATCAACCGGGGAGCTGTTTTTT
TRBJ2-5,TRBV6-1,NA,NA,CASSVSLYAETQYF,TGTGCCAGCAGTGTTAGTCTTTACGCAGAGACCCAGTACTTC
TRBJ1-2,TRBV4-1,NA,NA,CAGSQDQYKGDYGYTF,TGCGCCGGCAGCCAAGATCAATATAAGGGAGACTATGGCTACACCTTC
TRBJ1-1,TRBV6-6,NA,once,CALANGAGDIEAFF,TGTGCCCTAGCAAATGGAGCTGGGGACATTGAAGCTTTCTTT
TRBJ2-7,TRBV14,NA,once,CATRDGVVGYEQYF,TGTGCCACCAGGGATGGGGTTGTCGGCTACGAGCAGTACTTC
TRBJ2-2,TRBV7-8,NA,once,CASRTGTARELFF,TGTGCCAGCAGAACGGGGACAGCCCGGGAGCTGTTTTTC
TRBJ2-7,TRBV11-3,TRBD1,NA,CASSPSTGGWCEQYF,TGTGCCAGCAGCCCCTCGACAGGGGGCTGGTGCGAGCAGTACTTC